This entry is about one TCR beta chain. Its antigen is not identified. The genomic DNA of each subset was split evenly across several immunoSEQ plates. Sequenced by immunoSEQ multiplex PCR; TCRdb stores in-frame clones only, minus some. Of about a million clones in the sample, roughly 80% were seen once. This entry is derived from a study of shared clonotypes between healthy human individuals. Looking at the study overall: Researchers drew samples from two women and three men aged 18 to 49. Whole-study findings and limits: Expectations were that clonotype sharing among donors would be affected by sequencing depth.

Germline CDR1 MDHEN, CDR2 SYDVKM. With 3 bases clipped from V and 3 bases from J, the junction kept 7 bases outside the gene matches. The CDR3 spans 16 residues. This TCR derives from a man in his late teens or twenties in good health. Some clones in this sample may be carry-over from other donors' samples. This chain uses TRBV28 with TRBJ1-4; 7 bases line up with TRBD1. The specimen was memory CD4+ T cells from PBMCs. Subset described: CD45RA-negative fraction. As DNA, the CDR3 is TGTGCCAGCAGTTTTCCCCAGGGGGGGGCTAATGAAAAACTGTTTTTT. It specifies CASSFPQGGANEKLFF.